This T cell receptor beta chain was identified in a study of CD4 and CD8 cells across lung adenocarcinoma regions (dated 2018 in TCRdb). In the study overall: The study compared tumor centers with tumor margins to examine intratumor heterogeneity of the T cell receptor repertoire.

The library came from PCR. The instrument was a HiSeq X Ten. Using fastp trimming at Q25 and MiXCR clonotype assembly, TCRdb reanalyzed the public sequencing data and kept in-frame beta chains. Rows merge per CDR3 protein into single entries with the most common DNA and genes. Counted in this sample were some 16,000 distinct CDR3 sequences; roughly 51% of them appeared once. Clones ranked in the top ten supply over 25% of the sample. About this clonotype: Its antigen specificity is not known. Germline and junction disagree at one end, which may indicate a read error.

Donors were patients with localized lung adenocarcinoma, a subtype of non-small cell lung cancer. Samples were obtained from the centers of localized lung adenocarcinomas. For TCR repertoire analysis, CD8+ T cells taken from tumor tissue were profiled apart from CD4+ T cells. Reading the germline V gene gives CDR1 MNHEY and CDR2 SVGEGT. Inclusive of the bounding cysteine and phenylalanine, the CDR3 is 12 residues long. The kept DNA is CDR3 alone, 36 bases in frame from the first base. The rearrangement combines TRBV6-2 or TRBV6-3 with TRBJ2-3, with a weak D call of TRBD2 (5 bases match). Specimen: CD8+ T cells from the center of a lung tumor. In light of the paper, this sample's cell subset or site label describes: tumor center region. This TCR derives from a female donor with lung adenocarcinoma. The CD4 and CD8 labels of this study may be unreliable. CDR3 sequence: CATVRATDTQYF. The base sequence is TGCGCGACCGTGCGGGCCACAGATACTCAGTACTTT.